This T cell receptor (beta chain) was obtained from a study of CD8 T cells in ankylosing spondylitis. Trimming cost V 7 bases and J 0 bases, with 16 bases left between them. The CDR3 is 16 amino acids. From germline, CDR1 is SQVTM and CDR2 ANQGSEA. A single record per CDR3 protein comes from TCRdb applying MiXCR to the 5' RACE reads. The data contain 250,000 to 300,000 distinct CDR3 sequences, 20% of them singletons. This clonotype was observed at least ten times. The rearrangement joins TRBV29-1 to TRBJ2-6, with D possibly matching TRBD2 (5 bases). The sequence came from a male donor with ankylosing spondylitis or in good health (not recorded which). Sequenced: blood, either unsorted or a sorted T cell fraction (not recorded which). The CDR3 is CSAVSRESSGANVLTF. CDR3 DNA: TGCAGCGCTGTTTCCCGGGAAAGCTCTGGGGCCAACGTCCTGACTTTC.